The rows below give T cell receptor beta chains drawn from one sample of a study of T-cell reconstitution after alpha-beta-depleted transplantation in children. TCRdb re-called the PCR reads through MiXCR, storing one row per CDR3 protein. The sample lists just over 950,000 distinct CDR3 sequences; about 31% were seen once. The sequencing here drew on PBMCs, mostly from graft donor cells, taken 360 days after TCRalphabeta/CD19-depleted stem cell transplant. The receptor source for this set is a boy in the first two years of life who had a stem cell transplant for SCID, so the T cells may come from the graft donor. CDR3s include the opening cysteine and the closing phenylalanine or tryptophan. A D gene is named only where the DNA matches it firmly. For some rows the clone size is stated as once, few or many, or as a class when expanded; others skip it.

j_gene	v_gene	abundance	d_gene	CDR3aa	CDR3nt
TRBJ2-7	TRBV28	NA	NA	CASRGVTGTHYEQYF	TGTGCCAGCAGGGGGGTGACAGGAACACACTACGAGCAGTACTTC
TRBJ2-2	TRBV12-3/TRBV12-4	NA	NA	CASSLRGRWTGELFF	TGTGCCAGCAGTTTACGGGGGCGATGGACCGGGGAGCTGTTTTTT
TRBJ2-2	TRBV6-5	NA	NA	CASSYSEVTGELFF	TGTGCCAGCAGTTACTCAGAAGTGACCGGGGAGCTGTTTTTT
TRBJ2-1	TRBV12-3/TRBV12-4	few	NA	CASSHDALAANEQFF	TGTGCCAGCAGCCATGACGCCCTAGCTGCCAATGAGCAGTTCTTC
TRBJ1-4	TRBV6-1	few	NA	CASSEKIATNEKLFF	TGTGCCAGCAGTGAAAAGATTGCAACTAATGAAAAACTGTTTTTT
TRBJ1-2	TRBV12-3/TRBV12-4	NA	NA	CASSLPGLYGYTF	TGTGCCAGCAGTTTACCGGGACTCTATGGCTACACCTTC
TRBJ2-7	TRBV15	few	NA	CATSRGEGAYEQYF	TGTGCCACCAGCAGAGGGGAGGGGGCTTACGAGCAGTACTTC
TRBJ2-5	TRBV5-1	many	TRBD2	CASSAFPSGGYQETQYF	TGCGCCAGCAGCGCATTTCCTAGCGGAGGGTACCAAGAGACCCAGTACTTC
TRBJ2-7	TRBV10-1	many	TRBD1	CASSEYRGSYEQYF	TGCGCCAGCAGTGAGTACAGGGGGTCCTACGAGCAGTACTTC
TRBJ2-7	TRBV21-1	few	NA	CASSKEAGSPLRGEQYF	TGTGCCAGCAGCAAAGAGGCAGGGTCCCCCTTACGAGGCGAGCAGTACTTC
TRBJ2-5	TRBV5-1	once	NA	CASSLTWGQETQYF	TGCGCCAGCAGCTTGACATGGGGGCAAGAGACCCAGTACTTC
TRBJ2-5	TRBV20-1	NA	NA	CSAGSGYQETQYF	TGCAGTGCCGGTAGCGGATACCAAGAGACCCAGTACTTC
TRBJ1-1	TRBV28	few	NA	CASGSWNTEAFF	TGTGCCAGCGGTTCCTGGAACACTGAAGCTTTCTTT
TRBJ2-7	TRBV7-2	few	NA	CASSLRGGAYEQYF	TGTGCCAGCAGCTTAAGGGGGGGGGCTTACGAGCAGTACTTC
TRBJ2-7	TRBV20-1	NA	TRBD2	CSARIQREYEQYF	TGCAGTGCTAGGATCCAGCGGGAGTACGAGCAGTACTTC
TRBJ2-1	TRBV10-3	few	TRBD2	CAIEASGGGGEQFF	TGTGCCATCGAGGCTAGCGGGGGGGGTGGTGAGCAGTTCTTC
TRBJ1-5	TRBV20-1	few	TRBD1	CSARATDRGTDQPQHF	TGCAGTGCTAGAGCTACGGACAGGGGTACCGATCAGCCCCAGCATTTT